This entry lists 25 T cell receptor beta chains sequenced from one sample in a study of molecular identifiers for immune sequencing clone quantification. One entry per CDR3 protein results from TCRdb running MiXCR on the PCR reads. The sample lists around 460,000 distinct CDR3 sequences, about 21% occurring once. Sequencing input: naive CD8+ T cells from blood, with Jurkat cell RNA spiked in. Subset specified: FACS-sorted CD8+CD4-CCR7+CD45RA+ naive T cells. These receptors all come from a human donor in good health. Some libraries in this study had Jurkat cell RNA spiked in.

In this sample, this clonotype turned up a few times. J is TRBJ1-5 and V is TRBV15, with D uncertain. This CDR3 region has 15 residues. CDR1 is LNHNV and CDR2 is YYDKDF in the germline V gene (reference sequence). The V end was cut by 0 bases, the J end by 7 bases, with 13 bases between. Here the CDR3 DNA reads TGTGCCACCAGCAGAGATAGAGGAGGAGTACAGCCCCAGCATTTT. Protein sequence: CATSRDRGGVQPQHF.

The chain links TRBV4-1 to TRBJ2-7; a possible D gene is TRBD2 (5 bases). Germline CDR1 is MGHRA and CDR2 is YSYEKL. The CDR3 consists of 14 residues. V lost 2 bases, J lost 4 bases, and 12 bases lay in between. CDR3 DNA: TGCGCCAGCAGCCAATCAAGCTCGGGATACGAGCAGTACTTC. This translates into CASSQSSSGYEQYF.

There are many counts of this clonotype. This chain joins TRBV6-2 or TRBV6-3 and TRBJ2-2; D is undetermined. The germline V gene has CDR1 MNHEY and CDR2 SVGEGT. This CDR3 contains 13 residues. With 0 bases removed from V and 6 bases from J, the gap between germline ends came to 5 bases. CDR3 sequence (DNA): TGTGCCAGCAGTTACTCCTATCCCGGGGAGCTGTTTTTT. It is translated as CASSYSYPGELFF.

This clonotype showed up many times. The rearrangement links TRBV6-2 or TRBV6-3 to TRBJ1-1; no clear D gene. The V and J ends lost 6 bases and 3 bases respectively, with 26 bases between them. Germline CDR1 reads MNHEY; CDR2 reads SVGEGT. The CDR3 has 18 amino acids. As DNA, the CDR3 is TGTGCCAGCAGCAGACTCCTCCGATTTGGGGATGTGGACACTGAAGCTTTCTTT. Translation gives CASSRLLRFGDVDTEAFF.

With respect to this clonotype: One base away lies a much larger clone, so this may be a sequencing read error. This rearrangement joins TRBV20-1 to TRBJ2-3, with 9 bases matching TRBD2. V was clipped by 4 bases and J by 4 bases; unmatched bases: 9. CDR1 and CDR2 (germline): DFQATT, SNEGSKA (reference sequence). The CDR3 spans 15 residues. The CDR3 reads CSAIEAGGPADTQYF. The CDR3 nucleotides read TGCAGTGCTATAGAAGCGGGGGGTCCCGCAGATACGCAGTATTTT.

The chain recombines TRBV6-2 or TRBV6-3 with TRBJ1-1; a possible D gene is TRBD1 (5 bases). Germline CDR1 is MNHEY and CDR2 is SVGEGT. This CDR3 region has 18 residues. V was pared by 2 bases and J by 0 bases, with 19 bases between. The CDR3, as DNA: TGTGCCAGCAGTTACGAGCGTAAGGTGGGGGTCATGAACACTGAAGCTTTCTTT. It specifies CASSYERKVGVMNTEAFF.

This rearrangement joins TRBV7-8 to TRBJ2-3; TRBD2 might be the D (5 bases). Germline V CDR1 and CDR2: SGHVS, FQNEAQ. V was pared by 3 bases and J by 4 bases, with 14 bases between. CDR3 size: 15 residues. DNA for the CDR3: TGTGCCAGCAGCTTTAGGGAAACCGGGGCAGATACGCAGTATTTT. As protein: CASSFRETGADTQYF. Full variable domain (outside the CDR3, taken from reference TRBV7-8 and TRBJ2-3): GAGVSQSPRYKVAKRGQDVALRCDPISGHVSLFWYQQALGQGPEFLTYFQNEAQLDKSGLPSDRFFAERPEGSVSTLKIQRTQQEDSAVYLCASSFRETGADTQYFGPGTRLTVL.

This clonotype was seen many times. This sequence joins TRBV5-1 and TRBJ2-1; possibly TRBD1 or TRBD2 for D (5 bases each). In germline, CDR1 is SGHRS, CDR2 YFSETQ. Trimming removed 5 bases from V and 2 bases from J, with 17 bases in between. The CDR3 consists of 16 residues. CDR3 amino acids: CASSRPRDDPYNEQFF. The CDR3 DNA follows: TGCGCCAGCAGTCGTCCCCGGGACGACCCCTACAATGAGCAGTTCTTC.

The chain employs TRBV29-1 and TRBJ2-7, with a tentative D call TRBD2 (5 bases). CDR1 and CDR2 from the germline V gene are SQVTM and ANQGSEA. The CDR3 has 11 amino acids. The V end lost 7 bases, the J end lost 6 bases, and 13 bases lay between the germline ends. The CDR3 sequence: CSGISRGEQYF. DNA for the CDR3: TGCAGCGGTATATCCCGGGGCGAGCAGTACTTC.

This clonotype showed up many times. The chain has TRBV12-3 or TRBV12-4 and TRBJ2-7; TRBD1 matches at 9 bases. The CDR3 has 14 amino acids. After removal of 6 bases from V and 5 bases from J, the junction contained 8 bases not matched to a gene. DNA for the CDR3: TGTGCCAGCAGCCCGGGACAGGGCGTAGACGAGCAGTACTTC. This encodes CASSPGQGVDEQYF.

Notes on this clonotype: Since a much larger clone is just one base distant, this may be a read error. V usage is TRBV12-3 or TRBV12-4 and J usage is TRBJ2-7; 9 bases align to TRBD1. The CDR3 runs 14 residues. Trimming cost V 6 bases and J 5 bases; bases outside gene matches: 8. This CDR3 reads CASRERTGVDEQYF. For the CDR3, the DNA is TGTGCCAGCAGAGAACGGACAGGGGTCGACGAGCAGTACTTC.

This chain uses TRBV29-1 with TRBJ2-2, with TRBD1 as a possible D gene (5 bases). Germline V lookup: CDR1 SQVTM, CDR2 ANQGSEA. Trimming pared 7 bases from V and 7 bases from J, leaving 13 bases between. CDR3 size: 12 residues. This chain's CDR3 is CSASTQGGELFF. In DNA, the CDR3 is TGCAGCGCCTCGACCCAGGGCGGGGAGCTGTTTTTT.

This clonotype was picked up many times. The gene calls are TRBV5-4 and TRBJ1-1; unclear D gene. The CDR3 loop spans 14 amino acids. With 3 bases removed from V and 1 base from J, the gap between germline ends came to 10 bases. Germline V gene data show CDR1 as SGHNT and CDR2 as YYREEE (reference sequence). CDR3 in amino acids: CASSSRTENTEAFF. In DNA form, the CDR3 reads TGTGCCAGCAGCTCTCGGACGGAGAACACTGAAGCTTTCTTT.

In its sample, this clonotype was seen a few times. The chain couples TRBV5-5 to TRBJ1-1; D remains ambiguous. The CDR3 loop spans 14 amino acids. Trimming shortened V by 0 bases and J by 7 bases, and 13 bases separated the two germline ends. Germline-derived CDR1 and CDR2 are SGHKS and YYEKEE (reference sequence). The CDR3 loop is CASSLEFGRYEAFF. The CDR3 coding sequence is TGTGCCAGCAGCTTGGAGTTCGGCAGATATGAAGCTTTCTTT.

This chain connects TRBV14 to TRBJ1-2; weak D call: TRBD1 (6 bases). There are 15 residues in the CDR3. Deletions cut 4 bases from V and 3 bases from J, with 15 bases between. CDR1 is SGHDN and CDR2 is FVKESK in the germline V gene. Written as DNA, the CDR3 is TGTGCCAGCAGCCCTGGACGGGGGGGCTACTATGGCTACACCTTC. This encodes CASSPGRGGYYGYTF. The whole variable domain, filled in from reference TRBV14 and TRBJ1-2, reads EAGVTQFPSHSVIEKGQTVTLRCDPISGHDNLYWYRRVMGKEIKFLLHFVKESKQDESGMPNNRFLAERTGGTYSTLKVQPAELEDSGVYFCASSPGRGGYYGYTFGSGTRLTVV.

This clonotype was detected ten times or more. The V gene is TRBV7-9, the J gene TRBJ2-7; 8 positions agree with TRBD1. The ends lost 5 bases at V and 7 bases at J; junction bases unmatched: 19. The CDR3 consists of 17 residues. The germline V gene has CDR1 SEHNR and CDR2 FQNEAQ (reference sequence). CDR3: CASSPSGGTGLWGEQYF. The CDR3 DNA is TGTGCCAGCAGCCCCTCCGGCGGGACAGGACTTTGGGGGGAGCAGTACTTC.

The rearrangement joins TRBV20-1 to TRBJ2-1; D unclear. Per germline, CDR1 DFQATT and CDR2 SNEGSKA (reference sequence). CDR3 length equals 11 residues. Between the trimmed V and J ends, which lost 1 base and 7 bases, there was a span of 5 bases. Here the CDR3 DNA reads TGCAGTGCTAGAGGGGAAAATGAGCAGTTCTTC. As protein: CSARGENEQFF.

This sequence joins TRBV6-5 and TRBJ1-1, with a weak D call TRBD1 (5 bases). Germline V gives CDR1 MNHEY, CDR2 SVGAGI. The CDR3 totals 16 residues. Between the trimmed V and J ends, which lost 1 base and 3 bases, there was a span of 15 bases. CDR3 DNA sequence: TGTGCCAGCAGTTACTTGACGGGGCGCGGGGACACTGAAGCTTTCTTT. Residues: CASSYLTGRGDTEAFF.

This clonotype came up many times. The rearrangement uses TRBV7-9 and TRBJ2-3; D perhaps matches TRBD2 (5 bases). Germline CDR1 SEHNR, CDR2 FQNEAQ (reference sequence). With 4 bases removed from V and 4 bases from J, the gap between germline ends came to 12 bases. The CDR3 covers 14 residues. CDR3 sequence: CASSSSGEPDTQYF. The DNA of the CDR3 is TGTGCCAGCAGCTCTTCTGGGGAGCCAGATACGCAGTATTTT. The full variable domain, completed using reference TRBV7-9 and TRBJ2-3, is DTGVSQNPRHKITKRGQNVTFRCDPISEHNRLYWYRQTLGQGPEFLTYFQNEAQLEKSRLLSDRFSAERPKGSFSTLEIQRTEQGDSAMYLCASSSSGEPDTQYFGPGTRLTVL.

This clonotype was seen at least ten times. This chain connects TRBV9 to TRBJ2-5; TRBD1 aligns across 8 bases. Germline values: CDR1 SGDLS, CDR2 YYNGEE. The CDR3 length is 15 residues. The trim removed 0 bases at V and 4 bases at J, leaving 5 bases unmatched. CDR3 bases: TGTGCCAGCAGCGTAGAAGCCGGACAGGGAGAGACCCAGTACTTC. Its translation: CASSVEAGQGETQYF.

The V and J genes are TRBV10-1 and TRBJ2-2, with a tentative D call TRBD1 (5 bases). The germline CDR1 and CDR2 sequences are WNHNN and SYGVQD (reference sequence). V lost 2 bases to trimming and J lost 6 bases, with 13 bases between them. The CDR3 contains 15 residues. CDR3 DNA: TGCGCCAGCAGTGAGAACCAGGGAAGGGCCGGGGAGCTGTTTTTT. Its translation: CASSENQGRAGELFF.

Turning to this clonotype: This may stem from a read error, because a much larger clone lies one nucleotide away. The chain links TRBV7-3 to TRBJ2-5, with D possibly being TRBD2 (6 bases). CDR1 is SGHTA, CDR2 FQGTGA, per germline. The CDR3 loop spans 15 amino acids. The CDR3 DNA follows: TGTGCCAGCGGCTTAACGGGCGGGGCCCAAGAGACCCAGTACTTC. Translation gives CASGLTGGAQETQYF.

The chain is built from TRBV12-3 or TRBV12-4 and TRBJ2-7, with TRBD1 identical over 12 bases. Losses at the gene ends were 6 bases for V and 5 bases for J; bases not matched to a gene: 8. The CDR3 has 15 residues. The CDR3 protein is CASSWGGQGAHEQYF. Here the CDR3 DNA reads TGTGCCAGCAGCTGGGGGGGACAGGGGGCCCACGAGCAGTACTTC.

The sample holds many counts of this clonotype. The chain has TRBV27 and TRBJ1-1, with D perhaps TRBD1 (6 bases). Germline V gives CDR1 MNHEY, CDR2 SMNVEV (reference sequence). This CDR3 contains 13 residues. V lost 6 bases and J lost 2, with 10 bases in between. The CDR3 protein is CASRGAGNTEAFF. The DNA for the CDR3 is TGTGCCAGCAGGGGGGCAGGAAACACTGAAGCTTTCTTT.

For this clonotype: A read error may be the cause here, since a much bigger clone is one base away. The chain has TRBV27 and TRBJ2-3, with D perhaps matching TRBD2 (5 bases). Germline V CDR1 and CDR2: MNHEY, SMNVEV (reference sequence). There are 15 residues in the CDR3. The CDR3 protein is CASSLLTPSTDTRYF. The CDR3, as DNA: TGTGCCAGCAGTCTCCTCACACCTAGCACAGATACGCGGTATTTT.